This T cell receptor beta chain was sequenced in a study of T cell repertoires in cytomegalovirus infection. On the study more broadly: Use of recently identified HLA-C-restricted and well-studied HLA-B-restricted CMV epitopes was part of the study. Public signatures in TCR beta pointed to CMV infection and matching HLA type. Study results and limitations: There were carriers of CMV plus the relevant HLA, and cumulative public TCR beta family frequency identified them. HLA-C-restricted CMV-specific TCR beta clonotypes prevailed in the ex vivo response.

For this clonotype: The target antigen is unknown.

The germline V gene encodes CDR1 SQVTM and CDR2 ANQGSEA. CDR3 length equals 11 residues. Trimming pared 4 bases from V and 2 bases from J, leaving 4 bases between. TCRdb processed the reads anew with MiXCR; each CDR3 protein has one entry. The sample contains around 570,000 distinct CDR3 sequences, approximately 40% of which appear only once. The sequence derives from a human donor in good health (CMV status not recorded). Some clones in this sample may be carry-over from other donors' samples. The sample here was cultured PBMCs, taken from culture after CMV antigen stimulation. The chain couples TRBV29-1 to TRBJ2-3; D remains ambiguous. The chain's CDR3 is CSVADTDTQYF. The CDR3 coding sequence is TGCAGCGTTGCAGACACAGATACGCAGTATTTT.